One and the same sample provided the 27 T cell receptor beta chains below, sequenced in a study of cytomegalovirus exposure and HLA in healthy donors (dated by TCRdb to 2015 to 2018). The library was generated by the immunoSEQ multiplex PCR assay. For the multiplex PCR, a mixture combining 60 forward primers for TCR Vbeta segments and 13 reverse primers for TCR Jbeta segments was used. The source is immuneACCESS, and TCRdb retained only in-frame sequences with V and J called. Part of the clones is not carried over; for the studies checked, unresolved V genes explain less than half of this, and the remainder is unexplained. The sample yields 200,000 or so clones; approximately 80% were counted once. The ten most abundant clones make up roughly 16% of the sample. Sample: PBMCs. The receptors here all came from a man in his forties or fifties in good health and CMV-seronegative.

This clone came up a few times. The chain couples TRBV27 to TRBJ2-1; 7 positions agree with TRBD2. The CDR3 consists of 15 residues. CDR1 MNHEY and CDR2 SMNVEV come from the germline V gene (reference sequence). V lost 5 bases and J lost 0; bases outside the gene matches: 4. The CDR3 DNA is TGTGCCAGCAGTCGAGCGGGAAACTCCTACAATGAGCAGTTCTTC. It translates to CASSRAGNSYNEQFF.

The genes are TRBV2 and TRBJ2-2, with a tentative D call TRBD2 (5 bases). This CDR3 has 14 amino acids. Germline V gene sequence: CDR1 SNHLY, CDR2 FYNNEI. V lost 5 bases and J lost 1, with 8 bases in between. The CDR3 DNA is TGTGCCAGCAGTAGCGGAGTGAACACCGGGGAGCTGTTTTTT. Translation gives CASSSGVNTGELFF.

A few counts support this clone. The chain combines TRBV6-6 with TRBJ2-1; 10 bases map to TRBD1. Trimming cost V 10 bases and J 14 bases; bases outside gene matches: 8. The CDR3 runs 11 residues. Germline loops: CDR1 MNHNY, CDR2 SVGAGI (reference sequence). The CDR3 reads CAISGGTGEFF. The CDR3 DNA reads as TGTGCCATTTCTGGGGGGACAGGGGAGTTCTTC.

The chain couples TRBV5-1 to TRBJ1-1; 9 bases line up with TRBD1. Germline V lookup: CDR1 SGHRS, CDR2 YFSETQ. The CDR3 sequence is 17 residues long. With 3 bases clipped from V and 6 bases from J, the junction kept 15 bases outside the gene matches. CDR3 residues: CASSSLTGGGRNAEAFF. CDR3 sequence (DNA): TGCGCCAGCAGCTCCTTGACAGGGGGAGGCCGCAACGCTGAAGCTTTCTTT.

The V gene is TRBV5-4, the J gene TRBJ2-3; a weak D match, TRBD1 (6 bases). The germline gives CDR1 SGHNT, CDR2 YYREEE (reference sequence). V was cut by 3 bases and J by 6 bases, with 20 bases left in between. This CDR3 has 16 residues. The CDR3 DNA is TGTGCCAGCAGCTCCATGACAGGCCCCTTTTTGGATACGCAGTATTTT. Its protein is CASSSMTGPFLDTQYF. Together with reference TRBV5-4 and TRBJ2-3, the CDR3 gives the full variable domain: ETGVTQSPTHLIKTRGQQVTLRCSSQSGHNTVSWYQQALGQGPQFIFQYYREEENGRGNFPPRFSGLQFPNYSSELNVNALELDDSALYLCASSSMTGPFLDTQYFGPGTRLTVL.

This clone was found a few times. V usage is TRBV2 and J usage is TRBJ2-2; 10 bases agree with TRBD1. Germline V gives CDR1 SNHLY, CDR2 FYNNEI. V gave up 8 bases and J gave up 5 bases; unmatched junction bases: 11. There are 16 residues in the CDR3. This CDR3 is CASLVEDRGNTGELFF. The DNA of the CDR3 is TGTGCCAGCCTTGTTGAGGACAGGGGGAATACCGGGGAGCTGTTTTTT.

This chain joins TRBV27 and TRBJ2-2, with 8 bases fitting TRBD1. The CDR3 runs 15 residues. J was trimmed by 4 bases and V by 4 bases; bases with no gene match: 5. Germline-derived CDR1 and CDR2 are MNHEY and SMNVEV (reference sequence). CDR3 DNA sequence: TGTGCCAGCAGTTCCAGGGGGCATGGCACCGGGGAGCTGTTTTTT. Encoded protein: CASSSRGHGTGELFF.

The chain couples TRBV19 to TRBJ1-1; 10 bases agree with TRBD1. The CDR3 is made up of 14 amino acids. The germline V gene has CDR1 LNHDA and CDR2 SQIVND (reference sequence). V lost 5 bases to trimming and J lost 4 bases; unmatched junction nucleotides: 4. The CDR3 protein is CASSSTGGSTEAFF. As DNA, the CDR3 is TGTGCCAGTAGTTCGACAGGGGGCAGCACTGAAGCTTTCTTT.

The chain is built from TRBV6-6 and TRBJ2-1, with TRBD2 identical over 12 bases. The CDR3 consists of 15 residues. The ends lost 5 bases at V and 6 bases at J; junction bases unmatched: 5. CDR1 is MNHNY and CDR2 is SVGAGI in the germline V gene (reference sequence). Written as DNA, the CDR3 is TGTGCCAGCAGTCACGTGACTAGCGGGGGCAATGAGCAGTTCTTC. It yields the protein CASSHVTSGGNEQFF.

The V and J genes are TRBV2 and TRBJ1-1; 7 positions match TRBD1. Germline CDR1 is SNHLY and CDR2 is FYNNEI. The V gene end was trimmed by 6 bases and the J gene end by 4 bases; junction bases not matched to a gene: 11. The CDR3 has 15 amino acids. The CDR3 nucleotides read TGTGCCAGCAGATGGGACAGTCAAATTTCCACTGAAGCTTTCTTT. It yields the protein CASRWDSQISTEAFF.

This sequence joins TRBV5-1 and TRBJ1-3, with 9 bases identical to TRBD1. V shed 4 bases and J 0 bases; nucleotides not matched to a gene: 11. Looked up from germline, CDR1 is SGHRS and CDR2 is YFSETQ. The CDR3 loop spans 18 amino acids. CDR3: CASSLSGTGTSSGNTIYF. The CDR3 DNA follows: TGCGCCAGCAGCCTGTCCGGGACAGGGACCTCCTCTGGAAACACCATATATTTT. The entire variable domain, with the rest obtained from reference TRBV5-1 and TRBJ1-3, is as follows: KAGVTQTPRYLIKTRGQQVTLSCSPISGHRSVSWYQQTPGQGLQFLFEYFSETQRNKGNFPGRFSGRQFSNSRSEMNVSTLELGDSALYLCASSLSGTGTSSGNTIYFGEGSWLTVV.

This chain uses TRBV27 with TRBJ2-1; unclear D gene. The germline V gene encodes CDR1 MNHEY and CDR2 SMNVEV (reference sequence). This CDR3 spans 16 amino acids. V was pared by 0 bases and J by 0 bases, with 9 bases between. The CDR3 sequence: CASSLSKRASYNEQFF. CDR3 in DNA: TGTGCCAGCAGTTTATCGAAGCGAGCCTCCTACAATGAGCAGTTCTTC.

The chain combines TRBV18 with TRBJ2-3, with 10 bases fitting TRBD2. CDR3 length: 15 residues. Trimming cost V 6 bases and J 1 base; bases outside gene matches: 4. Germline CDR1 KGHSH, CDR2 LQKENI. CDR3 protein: CASSRGTSGTDTQYF. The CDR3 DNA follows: TGTGCCAGCTCCCGCGGGACTAGCGGCACAGATACGCAGTATTTT.

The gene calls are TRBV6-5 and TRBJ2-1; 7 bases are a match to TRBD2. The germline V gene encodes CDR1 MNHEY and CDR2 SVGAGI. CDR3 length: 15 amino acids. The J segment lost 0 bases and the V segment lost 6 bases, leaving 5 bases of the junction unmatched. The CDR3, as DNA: TGTGCCAGCAGACCCAGCGGGGTCTCCTACAATGAGCAGTTCTTC. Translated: CASRPSGVSYNEQFF.

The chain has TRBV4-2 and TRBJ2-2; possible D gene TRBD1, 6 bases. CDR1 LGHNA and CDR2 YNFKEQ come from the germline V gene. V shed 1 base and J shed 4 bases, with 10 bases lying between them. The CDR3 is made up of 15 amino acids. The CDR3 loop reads CASSQATGGTGELFF. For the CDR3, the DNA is TGTGCCAGCAGCCAAGCGACAGGTGGCACCGGGGAGCTGTTTTTT.

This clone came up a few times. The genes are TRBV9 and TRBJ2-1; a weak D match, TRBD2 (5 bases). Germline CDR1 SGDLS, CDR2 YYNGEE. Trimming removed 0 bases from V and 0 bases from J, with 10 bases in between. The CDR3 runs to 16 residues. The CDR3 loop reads CASSVGIGSSYNEQFF. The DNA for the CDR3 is TGTGCCAGCAGCGTAGGGATTGGGAGCTCCTACAATGAGCAGTTCTTC.

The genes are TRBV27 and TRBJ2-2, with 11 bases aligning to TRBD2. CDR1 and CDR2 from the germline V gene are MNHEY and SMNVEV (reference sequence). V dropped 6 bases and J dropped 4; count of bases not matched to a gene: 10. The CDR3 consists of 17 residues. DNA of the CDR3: TGTGCCAGCAGCCGACGGATAGCGGGGGGGCCCACCGGGGAGCTGTTTTTT. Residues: CASSRRIAGGPTGELFF.

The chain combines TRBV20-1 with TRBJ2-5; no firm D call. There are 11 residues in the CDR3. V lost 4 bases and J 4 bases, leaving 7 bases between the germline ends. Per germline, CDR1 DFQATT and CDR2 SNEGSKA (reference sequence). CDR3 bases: TGCAGTGCTAAGTCAGGAGAGACCCAGTACTTC. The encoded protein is CSAKSGETQYF.

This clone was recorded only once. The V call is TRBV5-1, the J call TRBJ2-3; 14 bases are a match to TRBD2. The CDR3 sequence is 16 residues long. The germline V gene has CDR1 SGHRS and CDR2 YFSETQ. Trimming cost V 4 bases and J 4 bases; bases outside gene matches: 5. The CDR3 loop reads CASSEQGLAGADTQYF. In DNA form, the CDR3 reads TGCGCCAGCAGCGAACAGGGACTAGCGGGGGCAGATACGCAGTATTTT. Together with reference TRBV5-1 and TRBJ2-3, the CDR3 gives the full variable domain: KAGVTQTPRYLIKTRGQQVTLSCSPISGHRSVSWYQQTPGQGLQFLFEYFSETQRNKGNFPGRFSGRQFSNSRSEMNVSTLELGDSALYLCASSEQGLAGADTQYFGPGTRLTVL.

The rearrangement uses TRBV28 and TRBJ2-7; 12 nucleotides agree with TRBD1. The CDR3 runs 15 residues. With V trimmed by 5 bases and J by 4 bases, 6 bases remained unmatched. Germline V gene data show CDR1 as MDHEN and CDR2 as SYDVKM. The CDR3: CASSGGQGASYEQYF. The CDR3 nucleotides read TGTGCCAGCAGTGGGGGACAGGGGGCGTCTTACGAGCAGTACTTC.

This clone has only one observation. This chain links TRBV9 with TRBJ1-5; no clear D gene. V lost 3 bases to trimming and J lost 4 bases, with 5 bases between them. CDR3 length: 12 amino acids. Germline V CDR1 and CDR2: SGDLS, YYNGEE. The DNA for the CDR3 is TGTGCCAGCAGCGACGGGAATCAGCCCCAGCATTTT. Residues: CASSDGNQPQHF. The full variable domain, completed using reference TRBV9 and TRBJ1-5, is DSGVTQTPKHLITATGQRVTLRCSPRSGDLSVYWYQQSLDQGLQFLIQYYNGEERAKGNILERFSAQQFPDLHSELNLSSLELGDSALYFCASSDGNQPQHFGDGTRLSIL.

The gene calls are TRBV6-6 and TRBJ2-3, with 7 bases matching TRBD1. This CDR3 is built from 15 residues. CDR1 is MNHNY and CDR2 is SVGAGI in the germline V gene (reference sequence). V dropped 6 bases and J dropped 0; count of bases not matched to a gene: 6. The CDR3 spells CASRRTGASTDTQYF. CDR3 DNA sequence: TGTGCCAGCAGAAGGACAGGAGCTAGCACAGATACGCAGTATTTT.

The CDR3 DNA follows: TGTGCCAGCAGTTACTTGAGGAGCACTGAAGCTTTCTTT. Translating it yields CASSYLRSTEAFF. This chain uses TRBV6-6 with TRBJ1-1; D remains unclear. The CDR3 runs 13 residues. V was cut by 1 base and J by 4 bases, with 7 bases left in between. Germline CDR1 and CDR2: MNHNY and SVGAGI (reference sequence).

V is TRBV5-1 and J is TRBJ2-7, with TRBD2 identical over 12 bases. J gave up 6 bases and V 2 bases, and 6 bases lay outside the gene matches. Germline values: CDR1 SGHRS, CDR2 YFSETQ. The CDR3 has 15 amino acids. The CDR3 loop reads CASSFLAGGPGEQYF. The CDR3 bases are TGCGCCAGCAGCTTCCTAGCGGGAGGGCCTGGCGAGCAGTACTTC.

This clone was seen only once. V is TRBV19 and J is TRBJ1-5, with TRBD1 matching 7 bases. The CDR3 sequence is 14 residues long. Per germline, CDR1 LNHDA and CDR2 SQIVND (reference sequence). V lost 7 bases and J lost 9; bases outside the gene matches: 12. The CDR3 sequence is CASTEGAAEGPQHF. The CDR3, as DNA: TGTGCCAGTACCGAGGGGGCCGCCGAGGGGCCCCAGCATTTT.

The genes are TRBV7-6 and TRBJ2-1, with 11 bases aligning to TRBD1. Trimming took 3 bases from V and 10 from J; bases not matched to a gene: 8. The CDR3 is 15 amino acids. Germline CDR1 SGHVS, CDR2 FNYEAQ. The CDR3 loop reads CASSFPDRGRREQFF. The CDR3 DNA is TGTGCCAGCAGCTTCCCGGACAGGGGGCGCCGGGAGCAGTTCTTC.

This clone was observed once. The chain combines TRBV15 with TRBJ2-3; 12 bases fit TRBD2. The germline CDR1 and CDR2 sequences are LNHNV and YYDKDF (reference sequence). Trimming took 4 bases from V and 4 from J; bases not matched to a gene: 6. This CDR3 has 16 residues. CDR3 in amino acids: CATSMLTSGRSDTQYF. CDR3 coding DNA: TGTGCCACCAGCATGTTGACTAGCGGGAGATCAGATACGCAGTATTTT.